This T cell receptor (beta chain) was identified in a study of T cells after yellow fever vaccination. This clonotype was picked up many times. The target antigen is unknown. Study conclusions and caveats: A weaker but faster secondary response was observed, peaking on day 5 versus 15. FACS-sorted repertoires could harbor abundant contaminating bulk-population clonotypes. Among primary-vaccination clones, most reappeared after the booster, at 95% to 96% for CD4 and around 90% for CD8.

TCR cDNA, made by 5'RACE template switching, carried an added universal primer site and UMIs. MiXCR was run by TCRdb on the 5' RACE reads, yielding one entry per CDR3 protein. This sample has roughly 150,000 distinct CDR3 sequences, with 6% to 7.5% found just once. The CDR3 is 14 residues long. Germline loops: CDR1 SGHAT, CDR2 FQNNGV. Germline trimming cut 5 bases from V and 4 bases from J; bases unmatched to any gene: 5. This rearrangement joins TRBV11-2 to TRBJ2-3, with 8 bases lining up with TRBD1. Sequenced here: CD4+ T cells sorted from PBMCs, sampled 4 to 5 days after the first yellow fever vaccination. The TCR was taken from a young man who received the YFV17D yellow fever vaccine. The CDR3 nucleotides are TGTGCCAGCAGCCCTCACAGGGGGGCAGATACGCAGTATTTT. This sequence encodes CASSPHRGADTQYF.